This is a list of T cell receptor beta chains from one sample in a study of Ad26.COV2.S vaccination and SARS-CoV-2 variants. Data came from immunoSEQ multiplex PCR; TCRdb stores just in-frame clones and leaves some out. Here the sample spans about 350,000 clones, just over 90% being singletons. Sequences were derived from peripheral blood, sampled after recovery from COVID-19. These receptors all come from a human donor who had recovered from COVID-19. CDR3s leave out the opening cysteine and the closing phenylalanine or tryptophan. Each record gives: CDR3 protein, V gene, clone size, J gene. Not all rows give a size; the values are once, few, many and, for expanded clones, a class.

cdr3_aa: ASGGGSTDTQY
v_call: TRBV7-9
clone_size: NA
j_call: TRBJ2-3

cdr3_aa: ASSQARHKSNTGELF
v_call: TRBV14
clone_size: NA
j_call: TRBJ2-2

cdr3_aa: ASSGGRDTQY
v_call: TRBV9
clone_size: NA
j_call: TRBJ2-3

cdr3_aa: ATSDSDRANPNTGELF
v_call: TRBV24-1
clone_size: once
j_call: TRBJ2-2

cdr3_aa: ASSPDRSPSYEQY
v_call: TRBV2
clone_size: NA
j_call: TRBJ2-7

cdr3_aa: ASITGGNEQF
v_call: TRBV2
clone_size: few
j_call: TRBJ2-1

cdr3_aa: ASSVRGLNTEAF
v_call: TRBV9
clone_size: NA
j_call: TRBJ1-1

cdr3_aa: ASSSGAGSYEQY
v_call: TRBV5-4
clone_size: NA
j_call: TRBJ2-7

cdr3_aa: ASSILGGGTEAF
v_call: TRBV7-2
clone_size: NA
j_call: TRBJ1-1

cdr3_aa: ASSQEDYGYT
v_call: TRBV4-2
clone_size: NA
j_call: TRBJ1-2

cdr3_aa: ASSFQVGGHLNTEAF
v_call: TRBV27
clone_size: NA
j_call: TRBJ1-1

cdr3_aa: ASSPLGSRTNTEAF
v_call: TRBV18
clone_size: NA
j_call: TRBJ1-1

cdr3_aa: ASSLAGLEAF
v_call: TRBV11-2
clone_size: once
j_call: TRBJ1-1

cdr3_aa: ASSEVRGYTEAF
v_call: TRBV2
clone_size: NA
j_call: TRBJ1-1

cdr3_aa: ASSQGGAGEDTQY
v_call: TRBV4-2
clone_size: NA
j_call: TRBJ2-3

cdr3_aa: ASSEVSPAGLDEQY
v_call: TRBV2
clone_size: NA
j_call: TRBJ2-7

cdr3_aa: ASSQPVRDPTPDTQY
v_call: TRBV4-1
clone_size: NA
j_call: TRBJ2-3

cdr3_aa: ASSARDYGYT
v_call: TRBV3-1/TRBV3-2
clone_size: once
j_call: TRBJ1-2

cdr3_aa: ASSLSPGLAGGPETQY
v_call: TRBV27
clone_size: NA
j_call: TRBJ2-5

cdr3_aa: ASSPPFGATGKNIQY
v_call: TRBV18
clone_size: once
j_call: TRBJ2-4

cdr3_aa: ASSTGRDGYT
v_call: TRBV6-5
clone_size: NA
j_call: TRBJ1-2

cdr3_aa: ASTRDRELF
v_call: TRBV5-1
clone_size: NA
j_call: TRBJ2-2

cdr3_aa: ASSQQPSNSPLH
v_call: TRBV3-1/TRBV3-2
clone_size: few
j_call: TRBJ1-6

cdr3_aa: ASRPGQGAEGYT
v_call: TRBV19
clone_size: NA
j_call: TRBJ1-2

cdr3_aa: ATSRGQGGDEQY
v_call: TRBV15
clone_size: NA
j_call: TRBJ2-7

cdr3_aa: ASSLFRMGQGRPERPQH
v_call: TRBV5-6
clone_size: NA
j_call: TRBJ1-5

cdr3_aa: ASSLLDTNYGYT
v_call: TRBV5-5
clone_size: NA
j_call: TRBJ1-2

cdr3_aa: ASSPPSTDTQY
v_call: TRBV18
clone_size: NA
j_call: TRBJ2-3

cdr3_aa: ASSPGQRFYEQY
v_call: TRBV6-5
clone_size: NA
j_call: TRBJ2-7

cdr3_aa: ASSPTAGGNTGELF
v_call: TRBV18
clone_size: NA
j_call: TRBJ2-2

cdr3_aa: ASSGRTSGGPREQF
v_call: TRBV9
clone_size: NA
j_call: TRBJ2-1

cdr3_aa: ASSYHSSGTSYEQY
v_call: TRBV7-6
clone_size: once
j_call: TRBJ2-7

cdr3_aa: ASSLGGTAHTEAF
v_call: TRBV11-2
clone_size: NA
j_call: TRBJ1-1

cdr3_aa: ASSQIGSYGYT
v_call: TRBV4-3
clone_size: once
j_call: TRBJ1-2

cdr3_aa: ASSYASDIETQY
v_call: TRBV6-5
clone_size: NA
j_call: TRBJ2-5

cdr3_aa: AVNRASEGPGYT
v_call: TRBV10-3
clone_size: NA
j_call: TRBJ1-2

cdr3_aa: ASSLRASYSGNTIY
v_call: TRBV5-6
clone_size: NA
j_call: TRBJ1-3

cdr3_aa: ASSWDRGNTEAF
v_call: TRBV6-6
clone_size: NA
j_call: TRBJ1-1

cdr3_aa: ASMGPGTGDGKTQY
v_call: TRBV19
clone_size: once
j_call: TRBJ2-5

cdr3_aa: ASRVTRERSDT
v_call: TRBV2
clone_size: NA
j_call: TRBJ1-2

cdr3_aa: ASSQASGGAGANVLT
v_call: TRBV3-1/TRBV3-2
clone_size: NA
j_call: TRBJ2-6

cdr3_aa: ASIGRTKNIQY
v_call: TRBV2
clone_size: NA
j_call: TRBJ2-4

cdr3_aa: ASSLRATNEKLF
v_call: TRBV5-1
clone_size: few
j_call: TRBJ1-4

cdr3_aa: ASSEGRVAGREQF
v_call: TRBV6-1
clone_size: NA
j_call: TRBJ2-1

cdr3_aa: ASSVGGRGVDTQY
v_call: TRBV9
clone_size: NA
j_call: TRBJ2-3

cdr3_aa: ASSDLSPGGPNQPQH
v_call: TRBV6-4
clone_size: NA
j_call: TRBJ1-5

cdr3_aa: ASSVRAPNEQF
v_call: TRBV11-2
clone_size: NA
j_call: TRBJ2-1

cdr3_aa: ASSQQAIPRGTQY
v_call: TRBV11-2
clone_size: once
j_call: TRBJ2-5

cdr3_aa: ASSRRADYGYT
v_call: TRBV12-3/TRBV12-4
clone_size: NA
j_call: TRBJ1-2

cdr3_aa: ASSQGMAAVNTEAF
v_call: TRBV3-1/TRBV3-2
clone_size: NA
j_call: TRBJ1-1

cdr3_aa: ASSYREGKNTEAF
v_call: TRBV6-6
clone_size: NA
j_call: TRBJ1-1

cdr3_aa: ASSMDNYNSPLH
v_call: TRBV7-9
clone_size: few
j_call: TRBJ1-6

cdr3_aa: ASRGGSYEQY
v_call: TRBV5-6
clone_size: NA
j_call: TRBJ2-7

cdr3_aa: ASSYSYNRANYEQY
v_call: TRBV6-5
clone_size: NA
j_call: TRBJ2-7

cdr3_aa: ASSPGGASTDTQY
v_call: TRBV3-1/TRBV3-2
clone_size: NA
j_call: TRBJ2-3

cdr3_aa: ASSDRRTVQPQH
v_call: TRBV7-9
clone_size: few
j_call: TRBJ1-5

cdr3_aa: ASSHRDVSSYEQY
v_call: TRBV18
clone_size: NA
j_call: TRBJ2-7